This TCR beta chain was found in a study of T cell repertoires in cytomegalovirus infection. Study in general: It can be stated that public TCR beta signatures indicated CMV infection as well as a matching HLA type. Study-wide findings and caveats: Carriers of CMV plus the relevant HLA were identified by cumulative public TCR beta family frequency. HLA-C-restricted TCR beta clonotypes specific for CMV led the ex vivo response.

One entry per CDR3 protein results from TCRdb running MiXCR on the reads. Of 300,000 to 450,000 distinct CDR3 sequences listed, 15% to 20% were seen once; the top ten hold about 10%. About this clonotype itself: Its antigen remains unknown.

The germline gives CDR1 SGHNT, CDR2 YYREEE (reference sequence). Between the trimmed V and J ends, which lost 3 bases and 5 bases, there was a span of 17 bases. This CDR3 spans 16 amino acids. The receptor's source is a human donor in good health (CMV status not recorded). Some clones in this sample may be carry-over from other donors' samples. The sequenced sample was PBMCs. The chain recombines TRBV5-4 with TRBJ2-2; D is possibly TRBD2 (7 bases). The CDR3 loop reads CASSWKWGGPTGELFF. CDR3 bases: TGTGCCAGCAGCTGGAAGTGGGGGGGGCCGACCGGGGAGCTGTTTTTT.